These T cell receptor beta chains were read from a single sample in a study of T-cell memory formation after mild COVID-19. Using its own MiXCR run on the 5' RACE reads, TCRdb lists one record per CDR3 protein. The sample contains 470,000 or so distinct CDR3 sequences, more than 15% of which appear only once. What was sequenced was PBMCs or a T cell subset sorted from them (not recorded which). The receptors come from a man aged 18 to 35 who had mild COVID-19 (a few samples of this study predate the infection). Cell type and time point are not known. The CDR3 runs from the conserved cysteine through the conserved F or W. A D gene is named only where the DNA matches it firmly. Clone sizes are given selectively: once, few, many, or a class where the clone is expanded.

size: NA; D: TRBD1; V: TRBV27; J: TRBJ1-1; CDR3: CASEPWAGGEAFF; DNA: TGTGCCAGCGAGCCCTGGGCAGGGGGAGAAGCTTTCTTT
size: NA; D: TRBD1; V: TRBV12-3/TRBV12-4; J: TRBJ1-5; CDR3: CASTTRDRDNQPQHF; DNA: TGTGCCAGCACCACGAGGGACAGGGACAATCAGCCCCAGCATTTT
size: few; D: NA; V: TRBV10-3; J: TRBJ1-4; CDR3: CATRPGGEGEKLFF; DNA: TGTGCCACCCGGCCAGGAGGGGAGGGTGAAAAACTGTTTTTT
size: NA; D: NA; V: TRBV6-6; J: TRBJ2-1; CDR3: CASSYGGASGEQFF; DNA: TGTGCCAGCAGTTATGGGGGCGCCTCCGGTGAGCAGTTCTTC
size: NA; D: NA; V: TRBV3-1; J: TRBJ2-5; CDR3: CASSQEKGRETQYF; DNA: TGTGCCAGCAGCCAAGAGAAGGGCCGGGAGACCCAGTACTTC
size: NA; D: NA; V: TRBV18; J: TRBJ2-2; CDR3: CASSPTDRANTGELFF; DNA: TGTGCCAGCTCACCGACGGACCGCGCGAACACCGGGGAGCTGTTTTTT
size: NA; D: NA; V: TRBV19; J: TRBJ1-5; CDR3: CASSMVARPQHF; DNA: TGTGCCAGTAGTATGGTTGCGCGGCCCCAGCATTTT
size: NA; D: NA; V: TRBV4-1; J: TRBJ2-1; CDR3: CASSQNRGRGYNEQFF; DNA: TGCGCCAGCAGCCAAAACCGGGGACGGGGGTACAATGAGCAGTTCTTC
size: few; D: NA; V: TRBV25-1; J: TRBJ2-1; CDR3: CASSEEIYNEQFF; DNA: TGTGCCAGCAGTGAAGAGATCTACAATGAGCAGTTCTTC
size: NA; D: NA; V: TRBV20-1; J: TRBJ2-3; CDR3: CSASPRNTDTQYF; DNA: TGCAGTGCTAGTCCCCGGAACACAGATACGCAGTATTTT
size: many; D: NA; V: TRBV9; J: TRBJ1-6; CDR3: CASSVAYRETSPLHF; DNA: TGTGCCAGCAGCGTAGCGTACAGGGAGACTTCACCCCTCCACTTT
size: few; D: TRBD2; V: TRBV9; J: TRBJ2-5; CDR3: CASSVSSGGADAPVF; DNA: TGTGCCAGCAGCGTATCTAGCGGGGGGGCCGATGCTCCGGTTTTC
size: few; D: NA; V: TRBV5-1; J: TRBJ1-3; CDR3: CASTPGGNTIYF; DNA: TGCGCCAGCACCCCGGGAGGAAACACCATATATTTT
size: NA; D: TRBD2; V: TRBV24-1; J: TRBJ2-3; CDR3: CATSPRDGRHTDTQYF; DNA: TGTGCCACCAGCCCCCGGGACGGGAGGCACACAGATACGCAGTATTTT
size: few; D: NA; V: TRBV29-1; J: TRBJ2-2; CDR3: CSVGVVRSPGELFF; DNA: TGCAGCGTTGGGGTTGTCAGAAGTCCCGGGGAGCTGTTTTTT
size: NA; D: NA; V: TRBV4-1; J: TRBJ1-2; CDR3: CASSQDPARFQEGYTF; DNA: TGCGCCAGCAGCCAAGATCCAGCCCGGTTTCAGGAGGGCTACACCTTC
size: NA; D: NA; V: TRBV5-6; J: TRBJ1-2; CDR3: CASSFDGVGQPIPDGYTF; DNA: TGTGCCAGCAGCTTTGACGGGGTAGGACAGCCGATCCCGGATGGCTACACCTTC
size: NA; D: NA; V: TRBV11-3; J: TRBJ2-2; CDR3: CASGSTNTGELFF; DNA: TGTGCCAGCGGGAGCACGAACACCGGGGAGCTGTTTTTT
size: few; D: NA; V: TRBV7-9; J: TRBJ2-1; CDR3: CASSLSGIYNEQFF; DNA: TGTGCCAGCAGCTTATCGGGGATCTACAATGAGCAGTTCTTC
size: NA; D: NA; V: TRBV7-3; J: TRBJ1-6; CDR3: CASSLQGSSYNSPLHF; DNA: TGTGCCAGCAGCTTACAGGGGAGCTCCTATAATTCACCCCTCCACTTT
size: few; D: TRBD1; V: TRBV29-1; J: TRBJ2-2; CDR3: CSVERGLNGELFF; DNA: TGCAGCGTGGAAAGGGGGCTTAACGGGGAGCTGTTTTTT
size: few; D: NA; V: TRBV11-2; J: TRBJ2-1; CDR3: CASSLLHHGNEQFF; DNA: TGTGCCAGCAGCTTGCTCCATCACGGGAATGAGCAGTTCTTC
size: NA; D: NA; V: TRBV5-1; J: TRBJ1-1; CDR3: CASSDHQGLYTEAFF; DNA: TGCGCCAGCAGCGACCACCAGGGGTTGTACACTGAAGCTTTCTTT
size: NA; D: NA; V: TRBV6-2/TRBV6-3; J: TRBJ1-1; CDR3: CASSHRREGEAFF; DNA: TGTGCCAGCAGTCACAGGAGGGAAGGTGAAGCTTTCTTT
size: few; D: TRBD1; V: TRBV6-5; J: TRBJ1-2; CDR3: CASSYTRGRGYTF; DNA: TGTGCCAGCAGTTACACCAGGGGGCGCGGCTACACCTTC
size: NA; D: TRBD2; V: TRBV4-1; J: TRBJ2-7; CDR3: CARLVGGSYEQYF; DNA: TGCGCCAGACTGGTGGGGGGGTCGTACGAGCAGTACTTC
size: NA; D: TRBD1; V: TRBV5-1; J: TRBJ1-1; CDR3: CASSLGTGYGSGNTEAFF; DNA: TGCGCCAGCAGCTTGGGGACAGGCTACGGTTCTGGGAACACTGAAGCTTTCTTT
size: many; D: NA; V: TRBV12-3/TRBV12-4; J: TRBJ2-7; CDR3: CASSLGTERYF; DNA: TGTGCCAGCAGTCTAGGAACGGAACGGTACTTC
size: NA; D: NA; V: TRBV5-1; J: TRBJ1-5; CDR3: CASSSHLNQPQHF; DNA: TGCGCCAGCAGCTCGCACCTGAATCAGCCCCAGCATTTT
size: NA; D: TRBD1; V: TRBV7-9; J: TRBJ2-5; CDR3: CASSPRTGFGQETQYF; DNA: TGTGCCAGCAGCCCTCGGACAGGGTTTGGACAAGAGACCCAGTACTTC
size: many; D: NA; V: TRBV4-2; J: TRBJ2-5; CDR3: CASSQGTGQETQYF; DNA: TGTGCCAGCAGCCAAGGAACAGGACAAGAGACCCAGTACTTC
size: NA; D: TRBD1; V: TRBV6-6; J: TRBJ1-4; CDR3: CASRQTGVPREKLFF; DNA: TGTGCCAGCAGGCAGACAGGGGTTCCTAGGGAAAAACTGTTTTTT
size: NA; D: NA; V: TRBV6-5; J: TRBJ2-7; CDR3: CASSYNREHEQYF; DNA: TGTGCCAGCAGTTACAACAGGGAACACGAGCAGTACTTC
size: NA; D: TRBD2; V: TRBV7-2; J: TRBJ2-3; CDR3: CASSLLAGLATDTQYF; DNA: TGTGCCAGCAGCTTACTAGCGGGTCTTGCCACAGATACGCAGTATTTT
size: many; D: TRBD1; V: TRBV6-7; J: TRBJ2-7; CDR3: CASSYSIRDRVSSYEQYF; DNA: TGTGCCAGCAGTTACTCGATCCGGGACAGGGTTAGCTCCTACGAGCAGTACTTC
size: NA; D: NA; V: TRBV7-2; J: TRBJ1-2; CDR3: CASSFGLSTFTNYGYTF; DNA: TGTGCCAGCAGCTTCGGACTAAGCACTTTTACAAACTATGGCTACACCTTC
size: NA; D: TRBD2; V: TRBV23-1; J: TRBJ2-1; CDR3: CASRVAGGRRQFF; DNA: TGCGCCAGCAGGGTAGCGGGGGGAAGGCGGCAGTTCTTC
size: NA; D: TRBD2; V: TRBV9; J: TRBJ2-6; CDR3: CASSVAPWTSGNVLTF; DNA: TGTGCCAGCAGCGTAGCTCCCTGGACTAGCGGCAACGTCCTGACTTTC
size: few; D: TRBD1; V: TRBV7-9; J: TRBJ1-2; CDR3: CASSSYSRDSPYGYTF; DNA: TGTGCCAGCAGCTCCTACTCCCGGGACAGCCCCTATGGCTACACCTTC
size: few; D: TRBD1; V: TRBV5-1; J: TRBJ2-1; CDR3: CASSSGQGAFGEQFF; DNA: TGCGCCAGCAGCTCGGGACAGGGGGCGTTCGGTGAGCAGTTCTTC
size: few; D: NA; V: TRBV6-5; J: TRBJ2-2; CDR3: CASRGTAGELFF; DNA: TGTGCCAGCAGGGGGACGGCGGGGGAGCTGTTTTTT
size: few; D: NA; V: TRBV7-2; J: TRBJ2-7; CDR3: CASSLAGTAGGYEQYF; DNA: TGTGCCAGCAGCTTAGCTGGGACAGCTGGGGGGTACGAGCAGTACTTC
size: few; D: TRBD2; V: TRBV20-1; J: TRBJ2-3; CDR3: CSASHGGADTQYF; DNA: TGCAGTGCTAGTCATGGGGGGGCAGATACGCAGTATTTT
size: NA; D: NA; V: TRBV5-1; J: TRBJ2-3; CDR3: CASKPWGSTDTQYF; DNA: TGCGCCAGCAAACCCTGGGGATCCACAGATACGCAGTATTTT
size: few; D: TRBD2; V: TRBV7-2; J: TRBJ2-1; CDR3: CASSLAGGAHEQFF; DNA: TGTGCCAGCAGCTTAGCCGGGGGGGCCCATGAGCAGTTCTTC
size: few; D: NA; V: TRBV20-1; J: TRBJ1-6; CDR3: CSAREDWGRKNSPLHF; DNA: TGCAGTGCTAGAGAGGATTGGGGACGGAAAAATTCACCCCTCCACTTT
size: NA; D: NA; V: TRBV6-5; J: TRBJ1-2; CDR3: CASSGRDLGYTF; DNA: TGTGCCAGCAGTGGCAGGGACTTAGGCTACACCTTC